Listed below are T cell receptor beta chains from one sample, sequenced in a study of blood T cell repertoires in COVID-19. Produced via immunoSEQ multiplex PCR; TCRdb's table is partial and in-frame only. Among just under 350,000 clones listed, 85% to 90% were seen once. Material for sequencing was peripheral blood. Source of these receptors: a woman in her forties or fifties with COVID-19, enrolled during active disease. The CDR3 runs from the conserved cysteine through the conserved F or W. Clone size, where shown, is once, few, many, or a class for clones that have expanded.

V gene: TRBV30
clone size: NA
J gene: TRBJ2-7
CDR3 protein: CAWGRSGIVYEQYF

V gene: TRBV5-4
clone size: NA
J gene: TRBJ1-1
CDR3 protein: CASSPGLPREQAFF

V gene: TRBV5-6
clone size: NA
J gene: TRBJ2-3
CDR3 protein: CASSLTDTQYF

V gene: TRBV5-1
clone size: NA
J gene: TRBJ1-1
CDR3 protein: CASSLGLMPPNTEAFF

V gene: TRBV11-2
clone size: NA
J gene: TRBJ2-7
CDR3 protein: CASSLGTNSYEQYF

V gene: TRBV10-2
clone size: NA
J gene: TRBJ2-2
CDR3 protein: CASSDIGRENTGELFF

V gene: TRBV20-1
clone size: NA
J gene: TRBJ1-1
CDR3 protein: CSSFAGTEAFF

V gene: TRBV11-2
clone size: NA
J gene: TRBJ2-1
CDR3 protein: CASSLRTTAGGDEQFF

V gene: TRBV2
clone size: NA
J gene: TRBJ1-1
CDR3 protein: CASKTGFDTEAFF

V gene: TRBV19
clone size: NA
J gene: TRBJ1-5
CDR3 protein: CASSPGGYSNQPQHF

V gene: TRBV19
clone size: NA
J gene: TRBJ1-5
CDR3 protein: CASTQRVNQPQHF

V gene: TRBV7-2
clone size: few
J gene: TRBJ1-1
CDR3 protein: CASSLELTINTEAFF

V gene: TRBV21-1
clone size: NA
J gene: TRBJ1-3
CDR3 protein: CASSKGRGPARGTIYF

V gene: TRBV30
clone size: NA
J gene: TRBJ1-1
CDR3 protein: CAWSVVRGNTEAFF

V gene: TRBV7-9
clone size: NA
J gene: TRBJ2-3
CDR3 protein: CASSTRREGSTDTQYF

V gene: TRBV5-4
clone size: NA
J gene: TRBJ2-6
CDR3 protein: CASSWRLGGGSGANVLTF

V gene: TRBV7-8
clone size: NA
J gene: TRBJ1-2
CDR3 protein: CASSPREGRVNYGYTF

V gene: TRBV20-1
clone size: NA
J gene: TRBJ2-3
CDR3 protein: CSAGGGRARTDTQYF

V gene: TRBV5-1
clone size: few
J gene: TRBJ2-7
CDR3 protein: CASSGIPGHSSYEQYF

V gene: TRBV4-1
clone size: NA
J gene: TRBJ2-7
CDR3 protein: CASSQGTGNEQYF

V gene: TRBV6-1
clone size: few
J gene: TRBJ2-7
CDR3 protein: CASSAAPGQGNYEQYF

V gene: TRBV5-4
clone size: few
J gene: TRBJ1-4
CDR3 protein: CASSLGGTNEKLFF

V gene: TRBV24-1
clone size: NA
J gene: TRBJ1-5
CDR3 protein: CATSQAFNQPQHF

V gene: TRBV11-2
clone size: NA
J gene: TRBJ1-4
CDR3 protein: CASSHTAGAEEKLFF

V gene: TRBV4-1
clone size: NA
J gene: TRBJ1-1
CDR3 protein: CASSQAPGQNLDTFF

V gene: TRBV19
clone size: NA
J gene: TRBJ1-2
CDR3 protein: CASSTQSVNDGYTF

V gene: TRBV7-2
clone size: NA
J gene: TRBJ2-7
CDR3 protein: CASSFSGASEQYF

V gene: TRBV10-2
clone size: NA
J gene: TRBJ2-1
CDR3 protein: CAGSTLSGSINEQFF

V gene: TRBV24-1
clone size: NA
J gene: TRBJ2-1
CDR3 protein: CATSDSPGQGHNEQFF

V gene: TRBV30
clone size: NA
J gene: TRBJ1-1
CDR3 protein: CALRRGVNTEAFF

V gene: TRBV19
clone size: NA
J gene: TRBJ2-6
CDR3 protein: CASSLRAGGDSGANVLTF

V gene: TRBV11-2
clone size: few
J gene: TRBJ1-6
CDR3 protein: CASSPQNSGNSPLHF

V gene: TRBV5-1
clone size: NA
J gene: TRBJ2-5
CDR3 protein: CASSPATGQGRFETQYF

V gene: TRBV27
clone size: NA
J gene: TRBJ2-1
CDR3 protein: CASRTGGNSYNEQFF

V gene: TRBV5-4
clone size: NA
J gene: TRBJ2-3
CDR3 protein: CASSSRGAGGPSDTQYF

V gene: TRBV24-1
clone size: NA
J gene: TRBJ2-1
CDR3 protein: CATSDLTSGSYNEQFF

V gene: TRBV5-1
clone size: few
J gene: TRBJ1-4
CDR3 protein: CASSLVAGTAEKLFF

V gene: TRBV18
clone size: NA
J gene: TRBJ2-7
CDR3 protein: CASSTWRGDYEQYF

V gene: TRBV9
clone size: NA
J gene: TRBJ2-7
CDR3 protein: CASSVDERSYEQYF

V gene: TRBV7-7
clone size: NA
J gene: TRBJ2-3
CDR3 protein: CASSPGGGGTDTQYF

V gene: TRBV7-6
clone size: NA
J gene: TRBJ2-1
CDR3 protein: CASSGTDNYSPNEQFF

V gene: TRBV5-1
clone size: NA
J gene: TRBJ2-3
CDR3 protein: CASRTSGHTDTQYF

V gene: TRBV3-1/TRBV3-2
clone size: NA
J gene: TRBJ2-3
CDR3 protein: CASSPAGPPRGTDTQYF

V gene: TRBV5-5
clone size: NA
J gene: TRBJ2-1
CDR3 protein: CASSSGRLAGSNEQFF

V gene: TRBV11-2
clone size: once
J gene: TRBJ1-4
CDR3 protein: CASSLDGSGEKLFF

V gene: TRBV9
clone size: NA
J gene: TRBJ2-5
CDR3 protein: CASSVAGGTVQETQYF

V gene: TRBV4-1
clone size: NA
J gene: TRBJ2-1
CDR3 protein: CASSNSGGSYNEQFF

V gene: TRBV7-2
clone size: NA
J gene: TRBJ2-1
CDR3 protein: CASSWAGNEQFF

V gene: TRBV5-4
clone size: NA
J gene: TRBJ1-5
CDR3 protein: CASSLAGNQPQHF

V gene: TRBV6-2/TRBV6-3
clone size: NA
J gene: TRBJ2-5
CDR3 protein: CASSPGGAQETQYF

V gene: TRBV5-4
clone size: NA
J gene: TRBJ1-1
CDR3 protein: CASSLVEGWTEAFF

V gene: TRBV6-2/TRBV6-3
clone size: NA
J gene: TRBJ2-1
CDR3 protein: CASSPLTSGRVLSSYNEQFF

V gene: TRBV27
clone size: NA
J gene: TRBJ1-1
CDR3 protein: CASRPQGYTEAFF

V gene: TRBV3-1/TRBV3-2
clone size: NA
J gene: TRBJ2-7
CDR3 protein: CASSQRQGLNEQYF

V gene: TRBV19
clone size: NA
J gene: TRBJ2-7
CDR3 protein: CASSIEDRVGAYEQYF

V gene: TRBV10-3
clone size: NA
J gene: TRBJ2-7
CDR3 protein: CAISESQGAYEQYF

V gene: TRBV6-2/TRBV6-3
clone size: NA
J gene: TRBJ1-2
CDR3 protein: CASSYWGRGHGGYTF

V gene: TRBV5-4
clone size: NA
J gene: TRBJ2-2
CDR3 protein: CASGRGLYTGELFF

V gene: TRBV3-1/TRBV3-2
clone size: NA
J gene: TRBJ2-3
CDR3 protein: CASSQGTSRVYF

V gene: TRBV13
clone size: NA
J gene: TRBJ1-1
CDR3 protein: CASSLEGQGGTEAFF